This TCR beta chain emerged from a study of blood T cell repertoires in COVID-19. Turning to the study itself: COVID-19 samples from acute and convalescent phases originated in the United States, Italy and Spain. T cells, B-cell-depleted T cells, or PBMCs provided the cDNA or gDNA that served as material.

The CDR3 loop spans 16 amino acids. The germline CDR1 and CDR2 sequences are ENHRY and SYGVKD. V was pared by 5 bases and J by 5 bases, with 14 bases of the junction left unmatched. Using immunoSEQ multiplex PCR, the repertoire was profiled, and TCRdb retains in-frame clones only, with some absent. The sample lists around 620,000 clones, 75% to 90% seen once, with roughly 0.26% in the top ten. This clone was seen only once. V and J are TRBV10-3 and TRBJ1-2; TRBD1 matches 7 bases. The clonotype was recovered from a woman younger than 30 with acute or convalescent COVID-19. The sample comprised peripheral blood. CDR3 residues: CAISYRRTGEGYGYTF. CDR3 coding DNA: TGTGCCATCAGTTACAGGAGGACAGGAGAAGGATATGGCTACACCTTC.